This T cell receptor beta chain originates from a study of T-cell reconstitution after alpha-beta-depleted transplantation in children. Unique molecular identifiers tagged the TCRbeta library. TCRdb reprocessed the PCR reads via MiXCR and lists one record per CDR3 protein. The sample has 300,000 or so distinct CDR3 sequences; 9.9% are singletons. V gave up 1 base and J gave up 0 bases, with 7 bases separating them. Germline CDR1 is SQVTM and CDR2 is ANQGSEA. This CDR3 comprises 14 residues. The chain couples TRBV29-1 to TRBJ2-1, with unresolved D. This clonotype was obtained from a human donor who donated a stem cell graft to a child with SCID. The material was PBMCs from the stem cell graft donor, obtained from the stem cell graft. CDR3 loop: CSVEGASSYNEQFF. The CDR3 nucleotides are TGCAGCGTTGAAGGTGCGAGCTCCTACAATGAGCAGTTCTTC.